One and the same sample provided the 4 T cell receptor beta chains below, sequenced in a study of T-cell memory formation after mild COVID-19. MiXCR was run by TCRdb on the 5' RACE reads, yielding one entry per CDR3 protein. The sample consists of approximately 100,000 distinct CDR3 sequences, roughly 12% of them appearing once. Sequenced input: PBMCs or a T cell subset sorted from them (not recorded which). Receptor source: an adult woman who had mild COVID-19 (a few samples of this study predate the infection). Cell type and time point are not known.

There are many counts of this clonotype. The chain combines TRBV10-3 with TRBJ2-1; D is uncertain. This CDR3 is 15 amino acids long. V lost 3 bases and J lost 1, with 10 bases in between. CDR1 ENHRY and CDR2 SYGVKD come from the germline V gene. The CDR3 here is CAISEPGVSYNEQFF. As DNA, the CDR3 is TGTGCCATCAGTGAACCAGGCGTTTCCTACAATGAGCAGTTCTTC.

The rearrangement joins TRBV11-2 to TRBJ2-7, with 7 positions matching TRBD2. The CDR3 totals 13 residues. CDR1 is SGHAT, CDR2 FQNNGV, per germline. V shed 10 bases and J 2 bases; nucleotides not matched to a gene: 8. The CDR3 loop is CATSASGAYEQYF. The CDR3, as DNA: TGTGCCACCTCCGCTAGCGGAGCCTACGAGCAGTACTTC.

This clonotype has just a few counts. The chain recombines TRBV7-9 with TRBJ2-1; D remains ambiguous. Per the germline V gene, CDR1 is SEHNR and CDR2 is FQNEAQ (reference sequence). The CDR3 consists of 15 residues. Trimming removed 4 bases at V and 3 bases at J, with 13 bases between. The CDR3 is CASSYSSVYYNEQFF. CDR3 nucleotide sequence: TGTGCCAGCAGCTACTCCTCAGTTTACTACAATGAGCAGTTCTTC.

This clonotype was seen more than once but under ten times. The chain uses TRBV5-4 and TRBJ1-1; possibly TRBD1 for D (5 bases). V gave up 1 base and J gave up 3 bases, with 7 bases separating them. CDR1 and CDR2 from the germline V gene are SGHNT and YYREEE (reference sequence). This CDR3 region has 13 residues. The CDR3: CASSLWGDTEAFF. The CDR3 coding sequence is TGTGCCAGCAGCTTGTGGGGGGACACTGAAGCTTTCTTT. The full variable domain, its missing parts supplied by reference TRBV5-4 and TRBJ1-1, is ETGVTQSPTHLIKTRGQQVTLRCSSQSGHNTVSWYQQALGQGPQFIFQYYREEENGRGNFPPRFSGLQFPNYSSELNVNALELDDSALYLCASSLWGDTEAFFGQGTRLTVV.